The source of this T cell receptor (delta chain) is a study of gamma delta lymphoproliferative disorders and STAT genes. As for the study in general: Gamma-chain libraries were built from at least 50 ng of genomic DNA with the LymphoTrack Dx TCRG Assay. The EuroClonality-NGS protocol was used to prepare delta libraries.

Per germline, CDR1 TSWWSYY and CDR2 QGS. CDR3 size: 17 residues. Genomic DNA from isolated PBMCs served as the sequencing template. TCRdb re-identified clones in the multiplex PCR reads via CATT. The sample includes 900 to 1,400 delta-chain clones, about 1.6% of them seen just once. This clone was seen repeatedly, ten times or more. A far more abundant clone sits one base away, making this likely a read error. Additional DNA sequences in this sample encode the identical CDR3. The genes are TRDV1 and TRDJ1; 7 bases are a match to TRDD3. The sequence derives from a human donor in good health. The sequenced sample consisted of blood. The CDR3, as DNA: TGTGCTCTTGGGGAACTATGGGGGACCCCTTACACTGATAAACTCATCTTT. This translates into CALGELWGTPYTDKLIF.